This T cell receptor (beta chain) was captured in a study of blood T cell repertoires in COVID-19. For the study at large: Some COVID-19 samples were acute and others convalescent; all came from the United States, Italy and Spain.

V lost 5 bases to trimming and J lost 5 bases, with 21 bases between them. Germline CDR1 and CDR2: SNHLY and FYNNEI. This CDR3 spans 16 amino acids. In the study's own analysis: Amplification of reference gene primers was used by the study to estimate nucleated cell counts. The protocol was immunoSEQ multiplex PCR, while the TCRdb copy is restricted to in-frame clones and leaves out a portion. V and J calls and clone size are copied from that table; D and trimming were computed from the DNA. The table lists approximately 210,000 clones, almost 85% of them singletons. The chain has TRBV2 and TRBJ1-1; TRBD1 might be the D (6 bases). The sequenced sample was PBMCs or T cells enriched from blood (not recorded which). This clonotype was sampled from a middle-aged man who had recovered from COVID-19. The CDR3 spells CASSLEGEMWGTEAFF. CDR3 in DNA: TGTGCCAGCAGTTTAGAGGGGGAAATGTGGGGAACTGAAGCTTTCTTT.